A selection of T cell receptor beta chains follows, all from one sample in a study of blood T cell repertoires in COVID-19. The protocol was immunoSEQ multiplex PCR, while the TCRdb copy is restricted to in-frame clones and leaves out a portion. Seen here are approximately 170,000 clones, approximately 87% observed once, and the top ten hold roughly 3.3%. The sequenced sample was peripheral blood. The receptor set was obtained from a man between 18 and 35 years old with active or convalescent COVID-19. Each CDR3 is given with its conserved first and last residue. A D gene is named only where the DNA matches it firmly. Clone size is stated in some rows and not others, as once, few, many or a class when expanded.

TRBD1,TRBJ2-2,TRBV7-2,-,CASSLKDRLDTGELFF,TGTGCCAGCAGCTTAAAGGACAGGCTAGACACCGGGGAGCTGTTTTTT
-,TRBJ1-1,TRBV19,-,CASGSGGDSLNTEAFF,TGTGCCAGTGGCTCCGGTGGGGACTCCTTGAACACTGAAGCTTTCTTT
-,TRBJ1-2,TRBV29-1,-,CSVALSYLSYTF,TGCAGCGTTGCCCTGTCCTATCTTAGCTACACCTTC
-,TRBJ1-5,TRBV3-1/TRBV3-2,-,CASSQETGNQPQHF,TGTGCCAGCAGCCAAGAGACAGGCAATCAGCCCCAGCATTTT
-,TRBJ1-1,TRBV28,-,CASSPGGGNTEAFF,TGTGCCAGCAGCCCCGGGGGGGGGAACACTGAAGCTTTCTTT
-,TRBJ2-6,TRBV5-8,-,CASYRRPTGPGANVLTF,TGTGCCAGCTACCGCCGCCCTACAGGCCCTGGGGCCAACGTCCTGACTTTC
TRBD2,TRBJ2-7,TRBV6-1,-,CASSDLLAGAYEQYF,TGTGCCAGCAGTGACCTATTAGCGGGAGCCTACGAGCAGTACTTC
-,TRBJ1-1,TRBV19,medium-sized,CASSMPYRDSPEAFF,TGTGCCAGTAGTATGCCCTACAGGGATAGTCCTGAAGCTTTCTTT
TRBD1,TRBJ2-3,TRBV25-1,-,CGQGGGADTQYF,TGTGGACAGGGTGGTGGAGCGGATACGCAGTATTTT
TRBD1,TRBJ1-4,TRBV5-1,-,CASSLTQGQDEKLFF,TGCGCCAGCAGCTTGACACAGGGACAGGATGAAAAACTGTTTTTT
TRBD1,TRBJ1-2,TRBV29-1,-,CSVTGSLGYGYTF,TGCAGCGTGACAGGGTCTCTCGGCTATGGCTACACCTTC
TRBD2,TRBJ2-1,TRBV29-1,-,CSVAGLAGPGRDNEQFF,TGCAGCGTCGCGGGACTAGCGGGCCCGGGTAGGGACAATGAGCAGTTCTTC
TRBD2,TRBJ2-1,TRBV19,-,CASKGIAGIHSYNEQFF,TGTGCCAGTAAGGGAATAGCGGGGATTCACTCCTACAATGAGCAGTTCTTC
TRBD2,TRBJ2-2,TRBV5-4,-,CASSSGSSGLGELFF,TGTGCCAGCAGCTCGGGCTCTAGCGGCCTCGGGGAGCTGTTTTTT
TRBD1,TRBJ1-5,TRBV19,-,CASSTRQGQVESQPQHF,TGTGCCAGTAGTACAAGACAAGGACAGGTAGAGAGTCAGCCCCAGCATTTT
TRBD2,TRBJ2-7,TRBV15,-,CATSIGTSVYEQYF,TGTGCCACCAGCATAGGGACTAGCGTCTACGAGCAGTACTTC
TRBD2,TRBJ2-1,TRBV2,-,CASSPQMAGGRLGEQFF,TGTGCCAGCAGCCCCCAAATGGCGGGGGGGCGCCTGGGTGAGCAGTTCTTC
TRBD2,TRBJ2-7,TRBV5-1,-,CASSPGTSGTREQYF,TGCGCCAGCAGCCCCGGGACTAGCGGGACCCGGGAGCAGTACTTC
TRBD1,TRBJ2-1,TRBV18,once,CASSLTGENEQFF,TGTGCCAGCTCACTAACAGGGGAAAATGAGCAGTTCTTC
TRBD2,TRBJ2-1,TRBV6-2/TRBV6-3,-,CASSLWWAGDNNEQFF,TGTGCCAGCAGTCTCTGGTGGGCGGGAGACAACAATGAGCAGTTCTTC
-,TRBJ1-2,TRBV3-1/TRBV3-2,-,CASSPPGETYGYTF,TGTGCCAGCAGCCCCCCCGGAGAAACCTATGGCTACACCTTC
-,TRBJ2-3,TRBV7-3,once,CASSHDIGGSTDTQYF,TGTGCCAGCAGCCACGACATTGGGGGCAGCACAGATACGCAGTATTTT
-,TRBJ2-7,TRBV11-2,-,CASIIPGQPYEQYF,TGTGCCAGCATCATACCGGGACAACCGTACGAGCAGTACTTC
-,TRBJ1-1,TRBV28,-,CASTLRDTVLAFF,TGTGCCAGCACCCTCCGGGACACCGTGCTGGCTTTCTTT
-,TRBJ2-2,TRBV6-5,-,CASSYRGAIGELFF,TGTGCCAGCAGTTACCGGGGGGCGATCGGGGAGCTGTTTTTT
TRBD2,TRBJ2-1,TRBV30,few,CAWSNLIGTSGRVNEQFF,TGTGCCTGGAGTAATCTAATTGGGACTAGCGGGAGAGTAAATGAGCAGTTCTTC
TRBD1,TRBJ1-1,TRBV9,once,CASSVQGGTEAFF,TGTGCCAGCAGCGTCCAGGGGGGTACTGAAGCTTTCTTT
-,TRBJ1-5,TRBV19,-,CASSSTWESNQPQHF,TGTGCCAGTAGCTCTACTTGGGAGAGCAATCAGCCCCAGCATTTT
-,TRBJ1-6,TRBV27,-,CASSLPVSYNSPLHF,TGTGCCAGCAGTCTCCCCGTTTCCTATAATTCACCCCTCCACTTT
-,TRBJ1-4,TRBV28,-,CASSFTIGGVAEKLFF,TGTGCCAGCAGTTTTACTATCGGGGGGGTTGCCGAAAAACTGTTTTTT